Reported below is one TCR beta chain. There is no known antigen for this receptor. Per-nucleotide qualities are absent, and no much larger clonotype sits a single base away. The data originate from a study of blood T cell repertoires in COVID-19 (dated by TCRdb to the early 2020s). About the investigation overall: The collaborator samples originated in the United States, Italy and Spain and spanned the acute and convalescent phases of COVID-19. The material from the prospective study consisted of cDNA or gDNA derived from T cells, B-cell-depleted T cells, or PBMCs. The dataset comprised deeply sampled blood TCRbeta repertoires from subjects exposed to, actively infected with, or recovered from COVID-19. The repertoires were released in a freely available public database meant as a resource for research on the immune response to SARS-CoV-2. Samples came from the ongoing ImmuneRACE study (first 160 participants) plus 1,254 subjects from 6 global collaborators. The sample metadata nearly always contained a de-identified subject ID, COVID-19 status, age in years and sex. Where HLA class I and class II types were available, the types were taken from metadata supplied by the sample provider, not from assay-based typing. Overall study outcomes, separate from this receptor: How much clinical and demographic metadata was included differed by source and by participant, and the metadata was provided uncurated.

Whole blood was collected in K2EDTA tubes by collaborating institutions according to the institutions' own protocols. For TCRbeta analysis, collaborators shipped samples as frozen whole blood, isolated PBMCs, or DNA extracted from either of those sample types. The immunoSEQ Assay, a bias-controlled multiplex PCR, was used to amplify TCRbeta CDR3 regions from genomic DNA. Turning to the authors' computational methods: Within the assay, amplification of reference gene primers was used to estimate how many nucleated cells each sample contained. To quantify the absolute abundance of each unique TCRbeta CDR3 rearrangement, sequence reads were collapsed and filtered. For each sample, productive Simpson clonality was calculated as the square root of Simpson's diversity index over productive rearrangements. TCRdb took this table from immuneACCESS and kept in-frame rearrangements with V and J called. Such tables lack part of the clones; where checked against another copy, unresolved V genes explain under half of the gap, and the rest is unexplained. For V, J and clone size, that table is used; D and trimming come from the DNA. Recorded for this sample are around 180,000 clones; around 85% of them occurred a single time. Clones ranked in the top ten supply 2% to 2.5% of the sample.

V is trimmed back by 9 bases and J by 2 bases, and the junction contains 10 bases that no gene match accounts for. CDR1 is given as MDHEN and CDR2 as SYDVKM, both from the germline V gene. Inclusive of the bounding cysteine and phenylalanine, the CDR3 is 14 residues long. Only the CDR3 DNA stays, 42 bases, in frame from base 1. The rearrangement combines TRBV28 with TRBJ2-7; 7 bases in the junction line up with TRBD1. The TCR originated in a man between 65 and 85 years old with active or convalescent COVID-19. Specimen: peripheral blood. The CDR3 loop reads CASSNRGLAYEQYF. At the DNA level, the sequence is TGTGCCAGTAGTAACAGGGGTCTTGCCTACGAGCAGTACTTC.